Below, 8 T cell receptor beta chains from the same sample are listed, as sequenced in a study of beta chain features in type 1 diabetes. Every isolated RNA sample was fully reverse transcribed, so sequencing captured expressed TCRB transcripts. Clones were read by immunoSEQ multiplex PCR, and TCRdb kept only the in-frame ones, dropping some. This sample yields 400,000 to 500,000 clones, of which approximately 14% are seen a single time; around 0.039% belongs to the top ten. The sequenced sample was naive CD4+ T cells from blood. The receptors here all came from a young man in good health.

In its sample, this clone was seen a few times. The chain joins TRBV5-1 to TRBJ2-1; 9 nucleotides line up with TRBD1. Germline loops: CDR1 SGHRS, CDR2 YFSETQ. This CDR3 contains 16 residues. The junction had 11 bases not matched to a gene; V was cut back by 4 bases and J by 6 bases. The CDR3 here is CASSGGQGLVGNEQFF. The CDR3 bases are TGCGCCAGCAGCGGGGGACAGGGTTTGGTTGGCAATGAGCAGTTCTTC.

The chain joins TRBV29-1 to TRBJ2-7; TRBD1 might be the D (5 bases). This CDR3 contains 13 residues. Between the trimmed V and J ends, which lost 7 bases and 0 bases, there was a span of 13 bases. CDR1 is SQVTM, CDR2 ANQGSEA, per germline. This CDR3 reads CSGIQATSYEQYF. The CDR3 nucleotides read TGCAGCGGTATACAGGCCACCTCCTACGAGCAGTACTTC.

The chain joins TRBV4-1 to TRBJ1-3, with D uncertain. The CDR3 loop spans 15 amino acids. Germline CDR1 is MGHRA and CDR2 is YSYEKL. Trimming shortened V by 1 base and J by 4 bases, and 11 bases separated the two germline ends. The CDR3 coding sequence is TGCGCCAGCAGCCAAGCTGGCCTTCCCGGAAACACCATATATTTT. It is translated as CASSQAGLPGNTIYF.

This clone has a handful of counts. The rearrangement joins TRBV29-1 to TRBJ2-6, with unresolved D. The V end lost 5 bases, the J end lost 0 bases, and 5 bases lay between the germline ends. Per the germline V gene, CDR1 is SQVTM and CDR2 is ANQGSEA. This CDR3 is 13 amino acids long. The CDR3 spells CSVRVSGANVLTF. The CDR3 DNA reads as TGCAGCGTTAGGGTCTCTGGGGCCAACGTCCTGACTTTC.

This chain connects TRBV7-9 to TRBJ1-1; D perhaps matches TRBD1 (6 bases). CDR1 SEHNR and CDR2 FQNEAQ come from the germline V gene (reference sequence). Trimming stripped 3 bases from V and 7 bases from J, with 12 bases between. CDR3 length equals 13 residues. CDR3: CASSFRAGDEAFF. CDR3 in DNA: TGTGCCAGCAGCTTTCGGGCAGGGGATGAAGCTTTCTTT.

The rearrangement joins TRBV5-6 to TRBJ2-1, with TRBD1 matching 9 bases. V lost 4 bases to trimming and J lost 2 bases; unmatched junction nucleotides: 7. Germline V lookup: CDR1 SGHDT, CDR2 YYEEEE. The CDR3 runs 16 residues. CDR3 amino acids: CASSINRDRAYNEQFF. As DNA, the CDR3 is TGTGCCAGCAGCATTAACCGGGACAGGGCCTACAATGAGCAGTTCTTC.

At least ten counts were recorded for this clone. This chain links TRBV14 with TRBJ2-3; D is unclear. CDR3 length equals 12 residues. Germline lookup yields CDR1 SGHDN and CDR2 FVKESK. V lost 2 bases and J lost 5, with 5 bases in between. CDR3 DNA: TGTGCCAGCAGCCAATCAGAAGATACGCAGTATTTT. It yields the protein CASSQSEDTQYF.

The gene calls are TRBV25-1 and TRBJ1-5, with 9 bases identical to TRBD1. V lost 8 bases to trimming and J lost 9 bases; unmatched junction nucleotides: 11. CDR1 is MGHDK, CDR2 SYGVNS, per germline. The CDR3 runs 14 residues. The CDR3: CASDFRDRALPQHF. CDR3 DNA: TGTGCCAGCGACTTCCGGGACAGGGCTCTGCCCCAGCATTTT.